This entry features one T cell receptor (beta chain) sequence. This record comes from a study of T cell responses to AZD1222 COVID-19 vaccine. The V end lost 2 bases, the J end lost 3 bases, and 8 bases lay between the germline ends. Germline values: CDR1 MNHEY, CDR2 SMNVEV (reference sequence). The CDR3 length is 13 residues. Sequencing was performed with immunoSEQ multiplex PCR; in TCRdb, only in-frame clones are kept and a portion is missing. The data contain about 150,000 clones, roughly 89% of them seen just once; the ten biggest clones take up less than 1.3%. Second-dose intervals near 4 or 12 weeks were combined.

The input for sequencing was peripheral blood, taken 28 days after the second AZD1222 dose. This clonotype originated in an adult who received the AZD1222 COVID-19 vaccine. The V and J genes are TRBV27 and TRBJ2-7; maybe TRBD1 (5 bases). Written as DNA, the CDR3 is TGTGCCAGCAGTTTAGGCAGGGTCTACGAGCAGTACTTC. Translation gives CASSLGRVYEQYF.